The clone carrying this TCR beta chain came up a few times. This specimen comes from a study of T-cell reconstitution after alpha-beta-depleted transplantation in children. Library preparation (for TCRbeta) was performed with unique molecular identifiers. TCRdb re-called the PCR reads through MiXCR, storing one row per CDR3 protein. The data hold approximately 500,000 distinct CDR3 sequences, with roughly 10% observed a single time. Material: PBMCs, obtained before TCRalphabeta/CD19-depleted stem cell transplant. This receptor was obtained from a child between 2 and 9 years old with inherited bone marrow failure, due to receive a stem cell transplant.

The DNA for the CDR3 is TGTGCCAGCAGTTTCGGGACTAGCCTGGAAGAGACCCAGTACTTC. Translation: CASSFGTSLEETQYF. The rearrangement joins TRBV6-2 or TRBV6-3 to TRBJ2-5; 9 bases are a match to TRBD2. V trimming: 4 bases; J trimming: 3 bases; junction bases outside the gene matches: 6. Germline CDR1 MNHEY, CDR2 SVGEGT. The CDR3 spans 15 residues.